This passage covers 26 T cell receptor beta chains from one sample sequenced in a study of cytotoxic CD8 clonotypes in ibrutinib-treated CLL. TCRdb keeps only in-frame clones here, not all; method: immunoSEQ multiplex PCR. The table includes about 21,000 clones, less than 80% detected once. This material consisted of PBMCs, taken before ibrutinib treatment. These receptors were obtained from a human donor with chronic lymphocytic leukemia.

This clone was detected a few times. The V gene is TRBV30, the J gene TRBJ2-5; no clear D gene. The CDR3 length is 15 residues. CDR1 and CDR2 from the germline V gene are GTSNPN and SVGIG (reference sequence). V was shortened by 0 bases and J by 5 bases, with 16 bases between the two germline ends. As DNA, the CDR3 is TGTGCCTGGAGTGTACTACCCCCCTTTAGGGAGACCCAGTACTTC. It specifies CAWSVLPPFRETQYF.

V usage is TRBV30 and J usage is TRBJ1-2; D unclear. In germline, CDR1 is GTSNPN, CDR2 SVGIG (reference sequence). Trimming shortened V by 3 bases and J by 5 bases, and 4 bases separated the two germline ends. CDR3 size: 10 residues. CDR3 loop: CAWRGYGYTF. CDR3 nucleotides: TGTGCCTGGAGGGGGTATGGCTACACCTTC.

The chain couples TRBV11-2 to TRBJ2-1; 8 bases match TRBD2. CDR3 length: 15 amino acids. Germline V gene sequence: CDR1 SGHAT, CDR2 FQNNGV. Trimming cost V 1 base and J 8 bases; bases outside gene matches: 7. In nucleotides, the CDR3 is TGTGCCAGCAGCTTAGGTGTAGCGGGACTCGATGAGCAGTTCTTC. Its translation is CASSLGVAGLDEQFF.

CDR3 sequence (DNA): TGTGCCAGCAGCGTAGGAGGTCGGATCCCGTACGAGCAGTACTTC. Protein sequence: CASSVGGRIPYEQYF. The rearrangement joins TRBV9 to TRBJ2-7; the D is unclear. Germline-derived CDR1 and CDR2 are SGDLS and YYNGEE. Trimming left V 0 bases short and J 4 bases short, with 14 bases between. The CDR3 covers 15 residues.

The rearrangement joins TRBV10-3 to TRBJ2-7, with D tentatively TRBD1 (5 bases). Germline loops: CDR1 ENHRY, CDR2 SYGVKD. The CDR3 sequence is 12 residues long. V shed 6 bases and J shed 5 bases, with 11 bases lying between them. CDR3 amino acids: CAIRSGADEQYF. The CDR3 DNA reads as TGTGCCATCAGGAGTGGGGCCGACGAGCAGTACTTC.

The chain has TRBV30 and TRBJ1-1, with D tentatively TRBD1 (5 bases). CDR3 length: 17 amino acids. Trimming pared 4 bases from V and 0 bases from J, leaving 21 bases between. Germline V lookup: CDR1 GTSNPN, CDR2 SVGIG (reference sequence). CDR3 in amino acids: CAWTVRGRGTMNTEAFF. The CDR3, as DNA: TGTGCCTGGACCGTAAGGGGAAGGGGAACAATGAACACTGAAGCTTTCTTT.

This chain links TRBV4-2 with TRBJ2-7; 10 bases agree with TRBD2. CDR3 length equals 18 residues. The germline V gene has CDR1 LGHNA and CDR2 YNFKEQ. Trimming at V came to 3 bases and at J to 3 bases, leaving 14 bases not matched to a gene. CDR3 in amino acids: CASSQESGLAGVIYEQYF. The CDR3 region has the DNA TGTGCCAGCAGCCAGGAGTCGGGGCTAGCGGGAGTTATCTACGAGCAGTACTTC.

This sequence joins TRBV7-9 and TRBJ2-2; D not certain. V was cut by 5 bases and J by 7 bases, with 14 bases left in between. CDR1 SEHNR and CDR2 FQNEAQ come from the germline V gene (reference sequence). CDR3 length equals 14 residues. The CDR3 protein is CASSGYFYGGELFF. CDR3 sequence (DNA): TGTGCCAGCAGCGGGTACTTTTACGGCGGGGAGCTGTTTTTT.

The V and J genes are TRBV7-3 and TRBJ2-7; 10 bases align to TRBD2. V was pared by 5 bases and J by 4 bases, with 11 bases of the junction left unmatched. The CDR3 covers 16 residues. The germline V gene has CDR1 SGHTA and CDR2 FQGTGA. CDR3 bases: TGTGCCAGCAGCCCCGGACTAGCGGCCAGTTTATACGAGCAGTACTTC. Protein sequence: CASSPGLAASLYEQYF.

The V call is TRBV7-8, the J call TRBJ2-2; TRBD2 aligns across 9 bases. Per germline, CDR1 SGHVS and CDR2 FQNEAQ. The CDR3 sequence is 18 residues long. V trimming: 0 bases; J trimming: 6 bases; junction bases outside the gene matches: 11. This CDR3 is CASSLARASGDPPGELFF. The CDR3 coding sequence is TGTGCCAGCAGCTTAGCAAGGGCTAGCGGGGACCCACCCGGGGAGCTGTTTTTT.

CDR3 coding DNA: TGTGCCAGCTGGGGAGGACTTTACGAGCAGTACTTC. Translation gives CASWGGLYEQYF. The genes are TRBV28 and TRBJ2-7, with D tentatively TRBD2 (6 bases). The CDR3 loop spans 12 amino acids. Germline loops: CDR1 MDHEN, CDR2 SYDVKM. Trimming removed 8 bases at V and 4 bases at J, with 12 bases between.

The chain joins TRBV28 to TRBJ2-3, with a tentative D call TRBD2 (6 bases). The V gene lost 1 base and the J gene lost 2 bases, with 16 bases spanning the gap. The germline CDR1 and CDR2 sequences are MDHEN and SYDVKM. The CDR3 is 17 residues long. The CDR3 loop is CASSLSGGADFTDTQYF. For the CDR3, the DNA is TGTGCCAGCAGTTTATCCGGGGGTGCAGACTTCACAGATACGCAGTATTTT.

The J gene is TRBJ2-7, the V gene TRBV5-5; unclear D gene. V dropped 0 bases and J dropped 4 bases, with 8 bases sitting between them. This CDR3 is 13 amino acids long. In germline, CDR1 is SGHKS, CDR2 YYEKEE (reference sequence). The CDR3 DNA is TGTGCCAGCAGCTTGGCCCCGGTATACGAGCAGTACTTC. Protein sequence: CASSLAPVYEQYF.

The chain links TRBV6-1 to TRBJ2-7, with 11 positions matching TRBD2. The V gene end was trimmed by 6 bases and the J gene end by 6 bases; junction bases not matched to a gene: 10. The CDR3 is made up of 15 amino acids. The germline V gene encodes CDR1 MNHNS and CDR2 SASEGT. Here the CDR3 reads CASRVAGGPGGEQYF. DNA for the CDR3: TGTGCCAGCAGGGTAGCGGGAGGGCCGGGTGGCGAGCAGTACTTC.

This clone occurred a few times. This rearrangement joins TRBV23-1 to TRBJ2-2; TRBD2 might be the D (6 bases). TRBV23-1 counts as an open reading frame of uncertain function. Trimming removed 4 bases from V and 0 bases from J, with 9 bases in between. The length of the CDR3 is 15 residues. The CDR3 spells CASSLCGANTGELFF. DNA of the CDR3: TGCGCCAGCAGTCTCTGCGGGGCGAACACCGGGGAGCTGTTTTTT.

Only one count was recorded for this clone. The rearrangement joins TRBV7-9 to TRBJ1-3; D remains ambiguous. The V gene lost 5 bases and the J gene lost 3 bases, with 17 bases spanning the gap. Germline V gene data show CDR1 as SEHNR and CDR2 as FQNEAQ (reference sequence). This CDR3 comprises 16 residues. CDR3 sequence (DNA): TGTGCCAGCAGCGCAGCCACGTTGGGGTTTGGAAACACCATATATTTT. It codes for CASSAATLGFGNTIYF.

This clone has more than one count but fewer than ten. The CDR3 protein is CASSVVGDAGELFF. DNA for the CDR3: TGTGCCAGCAGCGTAGTAGGGGATGCCGGGGAGCTGTTTTTT. The V call is TRBV9, the J call TRBJ2-2; TRBD1 is a possible D gene (5 bases). Germline CDR1 SGDLS, CDR2 YYNGEE. Trimming removed 0 bases at V and 6 bases at J, with 9 bases between. There are 14 residues in the CDR3. Using reference TRBV9 and TRBJ2-2 for the parts outside the CDR3, the full variable domain is DSGVTQTPKHLITATGQRVTLRCSPRSGDLSVYWYQQSLDQGLQFLIQYYNGEERAKGNILERFSAQQFPDLHSELNLSSLELGDSALYFCASSVVGDAGELFFGEGSRLTVL.

V gene TRBV6-6 combines with J gene TRBJ2-7; 8 bases map to TRBD1. With 10 bases clipped from V and 2 bases from J, the junction kept 7 bases outside the gene matches. This CDR3 region has 13 residues. Per germline, CDR1 MNHNY and CDR2 SVGAGI (reference sequence). DNA of the CDR3: TGTGCCACGTCATGGGACAGGACCTACGAGCAGTACTTC. It codes for CATSWDRTYEQYF.

V and J are TRBV5-1 and TRBJ2-3; D is unclear. The ends were cut back, 4 bases at V and 4 bases at J, with 19 bases in the middle. The CDR3 has 16 residues. Per the germline V gene, CDR1 is SGHRS and CDR2 is YFSETQ. The chain's CDR3 is CASSPFGSTRPDTQYF. As DNA, the CDR3 is TGCGCCAGCAGCCCCTTCGGATCAACCCGTCCAGATACGCAGTATTTT. The complete variable domain, with remaining parts taken from reference TRBV5-1 and TRBJ2-3, reads KAGVTQTPRYLIKTRGQQVTLSCSPISGHRSVSWYQQTPGQGLQFLFEYFSETQRNKGNFPGRFSGRQFSNSRSEMNVSTLELGDSALYLCASSPFGSTRPDTQYFGPGTRLTVL.

This clone was detected only once. V usage is TRBV5-1 and J usage is TRBJ2-2; D may be TRBD2 (6 bases). The germline V gene has CDR1 SGHRS and CDR2 YFSETQ. Trimming stripped 4 bases from V and 6 bases from J, with 22 bases between. CDR3 size: 17 residues. The CDR3 spells CASSLGGGGLAPGELFF. CDR3 sequence (DNA): TGCGCCAGCAGCCTGGGAGGTGGAGGACTGGCCCCCGGGGAGCTGTTTTTT.

The gene calls are TRBV5-6 and TRBJ1-2; D call uncertain. Germline V gives CDR1 SGHDT, CDR2 YYEEEE. This CDR3 is built from 15 residues. Trimming stripped 4 bases from V and 1 base from J, with 14 bases between. In nucleotides, the CDR3 is TGTGCCAGCAGCCTCCCGTCACTAAGTAACTATGGCTACACCTTC. Translation: CASSLPSLSNYGYTF.

V and J are TRBV29-1 and TRBJ1-2; D not certain. V shed 4 bases and J shed 6 bases, with 9 bases lying between them. CDR1 and CDR2 from the germline V gene are SQVTM and ANQGSEA. This CDR3 contains 11 residues. CDR3 in amino acids: CSVGAVDGYTF. The CDR3 DNA is TGCAGCGTTGGGGCCGTAGATGGCTACACCTTC.

The J gene is TRBJ2-1, the V gene TRBV15; D unresolved. Looked up from germline, CDR1 is LNHNV and CDR2 is YYDKDF (reference sequence). This CDR3 is built from 13 residues. Trimming stripped 3 bases from V and 3 bases from J, with 6 bases between. The CDR3 DNA is TGTGCCACCAGCAGTAGTCTCTACAATGAGCAGTTCTTC. Its protein is CATSSSLYNEQFF.

The chain is built from TRBV16 and TRBJ1-3; tentatively, D is TRBD1 (6 bases). V lost 2 bases and J 2 bases, leaving 10 bases between the germline ends. CDR1 is KGHSY, CDR2 FQNENV, per germline. CDR3 length: 15 residues. The CDR3 here is CASSQVGQPGNTIYF. The CDR3, as DNA: TGTGCCAGCAGCCAAGTGGGACAACCTGGAAACACCATATATTTT.

This chain links TRBV9 with TRBJ2-1; 8 positions agree with TRBD2. The ends lost 4 bases at V and 2 bases at J; junction bases unmatched: 5. Germline-derived CDR1 and CDR2 are SGDLS and YYNGEE. CDR3 size: 15 residues. The CDR3 DNA follows: TGTGCCAGCAGCCCCATTAGCGGGGCCTACAATGAGCAGTTCTTC. As protein: CASSPISGAYNEQFF.

The chain carries TRBV27 and TRBJ2-1; 10 positions agree with TRBD2. This CDR3 contains 15 residues. Germline V gene lookup returns CDR1 MNHEY and CDR2 SMNVEV (reference sequence). Trimming took 7 bases from V and 0 from J; bases not matched to a gene: 3. The CDR3 coding sequence is TGTGCCAGCAACAGCGGGAGGGCCTCCTACAATGAGCAGTTCTTC. This sequence encodes CASNSGRASYNEQFF.